The 21 T cell receptor beta chains listed next were all sequenced from one sample in a study of T cell responses to AZD1222 COVID-19 vaccine. Generated by immunoSEQ multiplex PCR, the TCRdb table keeps only in-frame clones and is missing some. The sample has around 110,000 clones; roughly 90% are singletons. The sequences come from peripheral blood, collected on day 0 of AZD1222 vaccination. The receptors stem from an adult in good health.

This chain joins TRBV7-3 and TRBJ1-1, with TRBD1 as a possible D gene (5 bases). CDR3 length: 16 amino acids. CDR1 is SGHTA and CDR2 is FQGTGA in the germline V gene. The V and J ends lost 6 bases and 1 base respectively, with 18 bases between them. CDR3 amino acids: CASSSTSGRPNTEAFF. DNA of the CDR3: TGTGCCAGCAGTTCTACCTCGGGACGGCCGAACACTGAAGCTTTCTTT.

This chain uses TRBV6-5 with TRBJ1-6; D not resolved. The CDR3 consists of 12 residues. In germline, CDR1 is MNHEY, CDR2 SVGAGI. Trimming took off 8 bases at V and 9 bases at J, with 11 bases between the two ends. This CDR3 reads CASGDWGSPLHF. The CDR3 bases are TGTGCCAGCGGAGATTGGGGTTCACCCCTCCACTTT.

The chain employs TRBV7-9 and TRBJ1-3; no definite D call. CDR1 is SEHNR, CDR2 FQNEAQ, per germline (reference sequence). The CDR3 contains 13 residues. V lost 6 bases and J 0 bases, leaving 6 bases between the germline ends. The CDR3 protein is CASSFYSGNTIYF. CDR3 sequence (DNA): TGTGCCAGCAGTTTCTACTCTGGAAACACCATATATTTT.

This clone was counted only a few times. Here the CDR3 DNA reads TGCGCCAGCAGCCCAGGGACTCTCCCGACCTACGAGCAGTACTTC. Encoded protein: CASSPGTLPTYEQYF. V is TRBV5-1 and J is TRBJ2-7, with D maybe TRBD2 (6 bases). The V gene's germline CDR1 is SGHRS and CDR2 YFSETQ. The CDR3 sequence is 15 residues long. Trimming removed 4 bases from V and 2 bases from J, with 16 bases in between. Full variable domain (outside the CDR3, taken from reference TRBV5-1 and TRBJ2-7): KAGVTQTPRYLIKTRGQQVTLSCSPISGHRSVSWYQQTPGQGLQFLFEYFSETQRNKGNFPGRFSGRQFSNSRSEMNVSTLELGDSALYLCASSPGTLPTYEQYFGPGTRLTVT.

The chain joins TRBV28 to TRBJ1-4, with no clear D. Germline V lookup: CDR1 MDHEN, CDR2 SYDVKM. With 2 bases removed from V and 8 bases from J, the gap between germline ends came to 12 bases. This CDR3 contains 14 residues. The CDR3 nucleotides are TGTGCCAGCAGTTTAGGTGGCTCCGGGGAAAAACTGTTTTTT. This encodes CASSLGGSGEKLFF.

This chain links TRBV28 with TRBJ2-2; no clear D gene. The CDR3 totals 13 residues. CDR1 MDHEN and CDR2 SYDVKM come from the germline V gene. Trimming removed 3 bases from V and 7 bases from J, with 9 bases in between. CDR3 in amino acids: CASSLRHGGELFF. CDR3 DNA: TGTGCCAGCAGTTTGAGGCACGGCGGGGAGCTGTTTTTT.

The chain uses TRBV5-5 and TRBJ2-7, with D possibly TRBD1 on 6 matching bases. CDR1 and CDR2 from the germline V gene are SGHKS and YYEKEE (reference sequence). V was clipped by 4 bases and J by 0 bases, with 11 bases between them. This CDR3 spans 14 amino acids. The CDR3 loop reads CASSLTGTSYEQYF. CDR3 DNA sequence: TGTGCCAGCAGCCTCACAGGGACCTCCTACGAGCAGTACTTC.

The genes are TRBV19 and TRBJ1-1; D may be TRBD1 (6 bases). The CDR3 is 14 residues long. Germline V gene sequence: CDR1 LNHDA, CDR2 SQIVND (reference sequence). V lost 5 bases and J lost 3, with 13 bases in between. Here the CDR3 DNA reads TGTGCCAGTAGTGTTTACAGGGATTACACTGAAGCTTTCTTT. It encodes CASSVYRDYTEAFF.

V usage is TRBV10-3 and J usage is TRBJ1-5, with TRBD1 as a possible D gene (5 bases). CDR1 is ENHRY and CDR2 is SYGVKD in the germline V gene. This CDR3 has 13 amino acids. The V gene lost 4 bases and the J gene lost 3 bases, with 7 bases spanning the gap. The CDR3 loop reads CAISVRDNQPQHF. The CDR3 coding sequence is TGTGCCATCAGTGTCAGGGACAATCAGCCCCAGCATTTT.

The sample holds one count of this clone. The chain links TRBV28 to TRBJ2-5; TRBD1 might be the D (5 bases). Trimming took 6 bases from V and 5 from J, leaving 16 bases between them. The CDR3 sequence is 14 residues long. The germline CDR1 and CDR2 sequences are MDHEN and SYDVKM. The CDR3 bases are TGTGCCAGCAGCCCCCCAGGGCCTAGGGAGACCCAGTACTTC. Translation: CASSPPGPRETQYF.

The rearrangement links TRBV5-4 to TRBJ2-5; D ambiguous. Germline V lookup: CDR1 SGHNT, CDR2 YYREEE (reference sequence). Trimming cost V 0 bases and J 0 bases, with 9 bases left between them. This CDR3 is 15 amino acids long. CDR3 nucleotides: TGTGCCAGCAGCTTGGAGGACGGCTACCAAGAGACCCAGTACTTC. Its translation: CASSLEDGYQETQYF. Full variable domain (missing parts from reference TRBV5-4 and TRBJ2-5): ETGVTQSPTHLIKTRGQQVTLRCSSQSGHNTVSWYQQALGQGPQFIFQYYREEENGRGNFPPRFSGLQFPNYSSELNVNALELDDSALYLCASSLEDGYQETQYFGPGTRLLVL.

This clone appeared a few times. The V gene is TRBV21-1, the J gene TRBJ2-1. TRBV21-1 is a pseudogene locus. The CDR3 is 9 amino acids. CDR3 loop: CASRHEQFF. The CDR3 DNA reads TGTGCCAGCAGGCATGAGCAGTTCTTC.

CDR3 residues: CASTPLALRSYNEQFF. In nucleotides, the CDR3 is TGTGCCAGCACCCCACTAGCGCTCCGCTCCTACAATGAGCAGTTCTTC. The chain recombines TRBV9 with TRBJ2-1; 7 bases agree with TRBD2. CDR3 length: 16 amino acids. The trim removed 6 bases at V and 0 bases at J, leaving 9 bases unmatched. In germline, CDR1 is SGDLS, CDR2 YYNGEE.

This clone has just a few counts. The chain recombines TRBV6-4 with TRBJ1-1, with D unresolved. The V end was cut by 2 bases, the J end by 3 bases, with 7 bases between. This CDR3 contains 13 residues. Germline CDR1 and CDR2: MRHNA and SNTAGT. The CDR3: CASSDSPYTEAFF. The CDR3 DNA is TGTGCCAGCAGTGACAGCCCCTACACTGAAGCTTTCTTT.

The V call is TRBV28, the J call TRBJ1-5, with 7 nucleotides matching TRBD1. Germline CDR1 reads MDHEN; CDR2 reads SYDVKM. V shed 4 bases and J 4 bases; nucleotides not matched to a gene: 4. The CDR3 runs 14 residues. The CDR3 sequence: CASSSTGRNQPQHF. The CDR3 region has the DNA TGTGCCAGCAGTTCGACAGGGCGGAATCAGCCCCAGCATTTT.

The rearrangement uses TRBV19 and TRBJ1-5, with D possibly TRBD1 on 5 matching bases. This CDR3 is 14 amino acids long. Trimming cost V 4 bases and J 4 bases, with 11 bases left between them. Germline V gives CDR1 LNHDA, CDR2 SQIVND (reference sequence). DNA for the CDR3: TGTGCCAGTAGTAGGCCGGGGGGGAATCAGCCCCAGCATTTT. This codes for CASSRPGGNQPQHF.

The chain has TRBV2 and TRBJ2-7; TRBD2 matches at 7 bases. The CDR3 sequence is 15 residues long. Trimming at V came to 5 bases and at J to 3 bases, leaving 10 bases not matched to a gene. Germline values: CDR1 SNHLY, CDR2 FYNNEI. This CDR3 reads CASSPATSVSYEQYF. CDR3 nucleotides: TGTGCCAGCAGTCCCGCCACTAGCGTAAGCTACGAGCAGTACTTC.

The V call is TRBV7-8, the J call TRBJ1-1, with TRBD1 identical over 9 bases. The length of the CDR3 is 15 residues. V lost 4 bases to trimming and J lost 4 bases; unmatched junction nucleotides: 7. Germline V gene data show CDR1 as SGHVS and CDR2 as FQNEAQ. In nucleotides, the CDR3 is TGTGCCAGCAGCTATGGACAGGGGAGCCCCACTGAAGCTTTCTTT. The encoded protein is CASSYGQGSPTEAFF.

The V gene is TRBV7-8, the J gene TRBJ2-7; tentatively, D is TRBD1 (6 bases). This CDR3 has 15 amino acids. Germline CDR1 reads SGHVS; CDR2 reads FQNEAQ. The V end was cut by 0 bases, the J end by 5 bases, with 14 bases between. CDR3 in amino acids: CASSLAPDRTDEQYF. For the CDR3, the DNA is TGTGCCAGCAGCTTAGCCCCCGACAGGACCGACGAGCAGTACTTC.

The chain links TRBV27 to TRBJ1-1, with 7 bases matching TRBD1. V was clipped by 6 bases and J by 0 bases; unmatched bases: 4. The CDR3 extends over 14 amino acids. The V gene's germline CDR1 is MNHEY and CDR2 SMNVEV (reference sequence). The CDR3 DNA reads as TGTGCCAGCAGACAGGGGCTCATGAACACTGAAGCTTTCTTT. It specifies CASRQGLMNTEAFF.

This chain uses TRBV19 with TRBJ2-1, with 13 bases identical to TRBD2. The germline V gene encodes CDR1 LNHDA and CDR2 SQIVND (reference sequence). This CDR3 contains 16 residues. J lost 6 bases, V lost 5 bases, and 7 bases had no gene match. This CDR3 reads CASSPRGLAGRNEQFF. The CDR3 nucleotides read TGTGCCAGTAGTCCTAGGGGACTAGCGGGGCGCAATGAGCAGTTCTTC.